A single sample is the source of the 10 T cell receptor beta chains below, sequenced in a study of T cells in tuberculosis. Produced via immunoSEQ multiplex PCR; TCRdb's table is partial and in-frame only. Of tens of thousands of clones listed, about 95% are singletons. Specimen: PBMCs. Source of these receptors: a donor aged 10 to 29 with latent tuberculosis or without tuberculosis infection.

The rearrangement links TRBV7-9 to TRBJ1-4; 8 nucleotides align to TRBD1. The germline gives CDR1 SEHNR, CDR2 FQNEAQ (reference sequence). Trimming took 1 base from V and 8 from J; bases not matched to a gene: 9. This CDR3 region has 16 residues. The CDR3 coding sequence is TGTGCCAGCAGCTTAGGGAACAGGGGGTCGGAAGAAAAACTGTTTTTT. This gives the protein CASSLGNRGSEEKLFF.

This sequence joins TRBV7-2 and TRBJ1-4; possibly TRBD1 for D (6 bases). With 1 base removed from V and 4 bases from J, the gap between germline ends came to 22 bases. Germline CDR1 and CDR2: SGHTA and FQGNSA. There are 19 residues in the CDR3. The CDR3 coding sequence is TGTGCCAGCAGCTTAGGCTCCGTGACAGGAGGTAGTGGTAATGAAAAACTGTTTTTT. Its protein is CASSLGSVTGGSGNEKLFF.

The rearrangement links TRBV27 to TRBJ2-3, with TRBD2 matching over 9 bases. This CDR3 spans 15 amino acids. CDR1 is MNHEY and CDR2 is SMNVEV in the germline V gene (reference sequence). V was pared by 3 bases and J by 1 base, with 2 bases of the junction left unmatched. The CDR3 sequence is CASSFSSGGTDTQYF. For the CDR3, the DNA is TGTGCCAGCAGTTTCTCTAGCGGGGGCACAGATACGCAGTATTTT.

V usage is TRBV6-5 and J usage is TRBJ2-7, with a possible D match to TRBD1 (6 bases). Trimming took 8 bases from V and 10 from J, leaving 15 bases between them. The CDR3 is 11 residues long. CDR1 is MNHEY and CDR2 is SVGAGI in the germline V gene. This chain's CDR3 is CASRSMDSQYF. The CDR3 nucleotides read TGTGCCAGCCGCAGTATGGACAGCCAGTACTTC.

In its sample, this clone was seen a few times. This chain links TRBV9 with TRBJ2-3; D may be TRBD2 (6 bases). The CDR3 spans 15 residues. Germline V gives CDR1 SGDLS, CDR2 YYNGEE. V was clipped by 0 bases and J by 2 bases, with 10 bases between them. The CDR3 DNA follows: TGTGCCAGCAGCGTAGTGGGACTCATCACAGATACGCAGTATTTT. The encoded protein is CASSVVGLITDTQYF. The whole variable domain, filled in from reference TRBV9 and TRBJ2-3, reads DSGVTQTPKHLITATGQRVTLRCSPRSGDLSVYWYQQSLDQGLQFLIQYYNGEERAKGNILERFSAQQFPDLHSELNLSSLELGDSALYFCASSVVGLITDTQYFGPGTRLTVL.

CDR3 loop: CASSSGGTDYYGYTF. The CDR3 DNA follows: TGCGCCAGCAGCTCGGGGGGGACGGATTACTATGGCTACACCTTC. The V call is TRBV5-1, the J call TRBJ1-2; weak D call: TRBD1 (5 bases). V shed 3 bases and J shed 3 bases, with 15 bases lying between them. Germline values: CDR1 SGHRS, CDR2 YFSETQ. The CDR3 consists of 15 residues.

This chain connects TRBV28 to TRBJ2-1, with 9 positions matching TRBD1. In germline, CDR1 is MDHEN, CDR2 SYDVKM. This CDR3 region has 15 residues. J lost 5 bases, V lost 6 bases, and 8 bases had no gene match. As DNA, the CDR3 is TGTGCCAGCAGGCTCAGGACAGGGGTGCACAATGAGCAGTTCTTC. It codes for CASRLRTGVHNEQFF.

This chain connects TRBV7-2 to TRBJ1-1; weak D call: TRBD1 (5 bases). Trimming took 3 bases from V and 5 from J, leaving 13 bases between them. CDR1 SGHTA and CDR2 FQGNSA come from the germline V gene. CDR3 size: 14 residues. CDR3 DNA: TGTGCCAGCAGCTTGGAGGGGTCTCCGACTGAAGCTTTCTTT. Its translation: CASSLEGSPTEAFF.

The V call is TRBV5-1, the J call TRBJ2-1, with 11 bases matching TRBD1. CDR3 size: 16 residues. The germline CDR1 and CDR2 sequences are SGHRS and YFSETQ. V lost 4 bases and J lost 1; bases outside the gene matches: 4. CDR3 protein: CASSPGQGASYNEQFF. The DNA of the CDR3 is TGCGCCAGCAGCCCAGGACAGGGGGCATCCTACAATGAGCAGTTCTTC.

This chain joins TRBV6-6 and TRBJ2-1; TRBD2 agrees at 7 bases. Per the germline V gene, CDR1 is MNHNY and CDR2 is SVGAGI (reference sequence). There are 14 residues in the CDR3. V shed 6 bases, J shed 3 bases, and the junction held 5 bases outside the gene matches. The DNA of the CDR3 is TGTGCCAGCAGCGAGACTAGCAGCTACAATGAGCAGTTCTTC. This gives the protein CASSETSSYNEQFF.